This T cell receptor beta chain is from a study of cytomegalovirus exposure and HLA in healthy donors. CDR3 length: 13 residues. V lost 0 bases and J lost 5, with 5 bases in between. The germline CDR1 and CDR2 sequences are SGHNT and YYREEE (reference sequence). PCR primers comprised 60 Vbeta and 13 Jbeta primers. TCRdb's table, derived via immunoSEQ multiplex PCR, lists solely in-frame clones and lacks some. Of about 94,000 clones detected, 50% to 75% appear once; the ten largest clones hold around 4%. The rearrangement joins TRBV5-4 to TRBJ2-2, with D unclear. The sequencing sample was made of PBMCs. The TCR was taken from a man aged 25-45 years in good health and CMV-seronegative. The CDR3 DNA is TGTGCCAGCAGCTTGGACGGGACCGGGGAGCTGTTTTTT. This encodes CASSLDGTGELFF.